Listed here are 20 T cell receptor beta chains from one sample, sequenced in a study of technical replicates of blood from a handful of donors. This table comes from immunoSEQ multiplex PCR, and its TCRdb copy is limited to in-frame clones, with some not included. Here the sample spans roughly 67,000 clones, 98% being singletons. The sequencing input was T cells isolated from PBMCs. The receptors derive from a human donor in good health.

V is TRBV5-1 and J is TRBJ2-7; the D gene is possibly TRBD2 (6 bases). The germline V gene encodes CDR1 SGHRS and CDR2 YFSETQ. V was shortened by 3 bases and J by 2 bases, with 15 bases between the two germline ends. The CDR3 spans 15 residues. The CDR3 here is CASSSFPGSTYEQYF. As DNA, the CDR3 is TGCGCCAGCAGCTCATTTCCCGGGAGTACCTACGAGCAGTACTTC.

The chain carries TRBV5-4 and TRBJ1-3; no definite D call. The CDR3 spans 13 residues. Germline assignment: CDR1 SGHNT and CDR2 YYREEE (reference sequence). Trimming cost V 4 bases and J 4 bases, with 9 bases left between them. The CDR3 DNA is TGTGCCAGCAGCCGGGGATACGGAAACACCATATATTTT. This gives the protein CASSRGYGNTIYF.

The chain joins TRBV15 to TRBJ2-1, with 10 nucleotides matching TRBD1. CDR1 is LNHNV and CDR2 is YYDKDF in the germline V gene (reference sequence). The length of the CDR3 is 13 residues. V lost 0 bases, J lost 14 bases, and 4 bases stayed unmatched. The DNA for the CDR3 is TGTGCCACCAGCAGAGAGTTCGGGACAGGGGAGTTCTTC. Amino acid sequence: CATSREFGTGEFF. Variable domain in full (rest from reference TRBV15 and TRBJ2-1): DAMVIQNPRYQVTQFGKPVTLSCSQTLNHNVMYWYQQKSSQAPKLLFHYYDKDFNNEADTPDNFQSRRPNTSFCFLDIRSPGLGDTAMYLCATSREFGTGEFFGPGTRLTVL.

The chain links TRBV7-9 to TRBJ2-7, with TRBD2 matching 13 bases. CDR1 is SEHNR and CDR2 is FQNEAQ in the germline V gene (reference sequence). CDR3 length: 15 residues. Trimming removed 5 bases from V and 2 bases from J; junction bases left unmatched: 3. The chain's CDR3 is CASSPGLAGAYEQYF. The CDR3 coding sequence is TGTGCCAGCAGCCCCGGACTAGCGGGGGCCTACGAGCAGTACTTC.

V and J are TRBV7-9 and TRBJ2-6; 8 bases align to TRBD1. V shed 10 bases and J 1 base; nucleotides not matched to a gene: 9. The CDR3 extends over 16 amino acids. Germline loops: CDR1 SEHNR, CDR2 FQNEAQ (reference sequence). For the CDR3, the DNA is TGTGCCACCTCGGACAGGGCAATATCTGGGGCCAACGTCCTGACTTTC. Its protein product is CATSDRAISGANVLTF.

The chain couples TRBV5-1 to TRBJ1-2, with 10 bases aligning to TRBD1. V shed 2 bases and J 5 bases; nucleotides not matched to a gene: 3. This CDR3 has 14 amino acids. Germline V gene lookup returns CDR1 SGHRS and CDR2 YFSETQ. CDR3 nucleotides: TGCGCCAGCAGCTTAGGGACAGGGGTTTATGGCTACACCTTC. Amino acid sequence: CASSLGTGVYGYTF. Complete variable domain (other parts from reference TRBV5-1 and TRBJ1-2): KAGVTQTPRYLIKTRGQQVTLSCSPISGHRSVSWYQQTPGQGLQFLFEYFSETQRNKGNFPGRFSGRQFSNSRSEMNVSTLELGDSALYLCASSLGTGVYGYTFGSGTRLTVV.

J is TRBJ2-7 and V is TRBV15, with D possibly TRBD1 on 6 matching bases. The CDR3 length is 14 residues. V shed 2 bases and J shed 7 bases, with 15 bases lying between them. The V gene's germline CDR1 is LNHNV and CDR2 YYDKDF (reference sequence). Here the CDR3 DNA reads TGTGCCACCAGCAGACAGGGGTCTCTCGGGGAGCAGTACTTC. Encoded protein: CATSRQGSLGEQYF.

The chain couples TRBV29-1 to TRBJ1-2; no clear D. The CDR3 runs to 13 residues. The germline V gene has CDR1 SQVTM and CDR2 ANQGSEA. V was clipped by 4 bases and J by 0 bases, with 9 bases between them. CDR3 sequence reads: CSVVRESNYGYTF. In DNA, the CDR3 is TGCAGCGTTGTACGAGAGTCTAACTATGGCTACACCTTC.

This chain joins TRBV30 and TRBJ1-2, with 7 bases aligning to TRBD1. Looked up from germline, CDR1 is GTSNPN and CDR2 is SVGIG (reference sequence). V lost 2 bases and J lost 4; bases outside the gene matches: 1. The CDR3 consists of 12 residues. The CDR3: CAWSNRGYGYTF. The DNA of the CDR3 is TGTGCCTGGAGTAACAGGGGCTATGGCTACACCTTC.

Concerning this clone: Mismatch with germline at one junction end may stem from a read error. This rearrangement joins TRBV15 to TRBJ1-1, with D perhaps matching TRBD1 (6 bases). Germline CDR1 LNHNV, CDR2 YYDKDF (reference sequence). This CDR3 is built from 13 residues. This CDR3 is CATGRGGNTEAFF. CDR3 sequence (DNA): TGTGCCACCGGCAGGGGAGGGAACACTGAAGCTTTCTTT.

The chain has TRBV5-1 and TRBJ2-7, with TRBD2 matching 8 bases. The V gene's germline CDR1 is SGHRS and CDR2 YFSETQ. Trimming removed 0 bases from V and 5 bases from J; junction bases left unmatched: 19. The CDR3 consists of 19 residues. The CDR3 region has the DNA TGCGCCAGCAGCTTGGGATCCGGGGGGGCTCAGGTTCGCTACGACGAGCAGTACTTC. Translation: CASSLGSGGAQVRYDEQYF.

The chain couples TRBV10-2 to TRBJ2-7; tentatively, D is TRBD2 (6 bases). Germline V CDR1 and CDR2: WSHSY, SAAADI. With 10 bases removed from V and 5 bases from J, the gap between germline ends came to 18 bases. This CDR3 has 13 residues. CDR3 sequence: CATRRDLRDEQYF. DNA for the CDR3: TGCGCCACCAGGCGGGACCTAAGGGACGAGCAGTACTTC.

J is TRBJ2-5 and V is TRBV27, with D uncertain. With 6 bases removed from V and 3 bases from J, the gap between germline ends came to 5 bases. The CDR3 loop spans 11 amino acids. Germline CDR1 reads MNHEY; CDR2 reads SMNVEV (reference sequence). CDR3 nucleotides: TGTGCCAGCAGGGCCGAAGAGACCCAGTACTTC. Encoded protein: CASRAEETQYF.

A single count supports this clone. The V call is TRBV6-1, the J call TRBJ2-7, with 9 bases identical to TRBD1. V dropped 3 bases and J dropped 4; count of bases not matched to a gene: 4. Germline-derived CDR1 and CDR2 are MNHNS and SASEGT. The CDR3 length is 14 residues. CDR3 DNA sequence: TGTGCCAGCAGTGAGGGGACAGGGTCGTACGAGCAGTACTTC. As protein: CASSEGTGSYEQYF.

To note about this clone: One junction end does not reproduce the germline sequence, and a read error may be involved. The chain carries TRBV15 and TRBJ1-6; D is unresolved. The CDR3 length is 15 residues. The germline V gene encodes CDR1 LNHNV and CDR2 YYDKDF (reference sequence). CDR3 amino acids: CATTPLDSNNSPLHF. In nucleotides, the CDR3 is TGTGCCACCACCCCACTGGACTCCAATAATTCACCCCTCCACTTT.

J is TRBJ2-5 and V is TRBV10-3; 7 nucleotides match TRBD1. The V and J ends lost 4 bases and 4 bases, in that order; junction bases with no gene match: 6. The CDR3 has 14 amino acids. Germline lookup yields CDR1 ENHRY and CDR2 SYGVKD. CDR3 nucleotides: TGTGCCATCAGTGGTACAGGGGACATAGAGACCCAGTACTTC. The encoded protein is CAISGTGDIETQYF.

The chain couples TRBV10-1 to TRBJ2-7; 8 nucleotides line up with TRBD2. V gave up 6 bases and J gave up 4 bases; unmatched junction bases: 11. There are 15 residues in the CDR3. Looked up from germline, CDR1 is WNHNN and CDR2 is SYGVQD (reference sequence). CDR3 nucleotide sequence: TGCGCCAGCAGCCCAAGCGGGAGCGGAGCGTACGAGCAGTACTTC. It encodes CASSPSGSGAYEQYF.

As concerns this clone: Different DNA sequences within this sample yield the same CDR3. The V gene is TRBV27, the J gene TRBJ1-1; maybe TRBD1 (6 bases). The CDR3 loop spans 13 amino acids. Trimming removed 5 bases from V and 1 base from J, with 8 bases in between. In germline, CDR1 is MNHEY, CDR2 SMNVEV (reference sequence). For the CDR3, the DNA is TGTGCCAGCAGTCTACAGGGGAACACTGAAGCTTTCTTT. Amino acid sequence: CASSLQGNTEAFF.

This chain's CDR3 is CASSLLITGGDQPQHF. For the CDR3, the DNA is TGTGCCAGCAGCTTACTAATAACAGGGGGGGATCAGCCCCAGCATTTT. This sequence joins TRBV11-2 and TRBJ1-5; 8 bases are shared with TRBD1. V dropped 2 bases and J dropped 5; count of bases not matched to a gene: 8. The CDR3 has 16 residues. The germline gives CDR1 SGHAT, CDR2 FQNNGV.

The chain carries TRBV11-3 and TRBJ1-1; D is possibly TRBD1 (5 bases). Germline loops: CDR1 SGHNT, CDR2 YENEEA. There are 13 residues in the CDR3. With 1 base removed from V and 8 bases from J, the gap between germline ends came to 11 bases. The CDR3 nucleotides are TGTGCCAGCAGCTTAGTGAGGGAGGGGGAAGCTTTCTTT. Its protein is CASSLVREGEAFF.